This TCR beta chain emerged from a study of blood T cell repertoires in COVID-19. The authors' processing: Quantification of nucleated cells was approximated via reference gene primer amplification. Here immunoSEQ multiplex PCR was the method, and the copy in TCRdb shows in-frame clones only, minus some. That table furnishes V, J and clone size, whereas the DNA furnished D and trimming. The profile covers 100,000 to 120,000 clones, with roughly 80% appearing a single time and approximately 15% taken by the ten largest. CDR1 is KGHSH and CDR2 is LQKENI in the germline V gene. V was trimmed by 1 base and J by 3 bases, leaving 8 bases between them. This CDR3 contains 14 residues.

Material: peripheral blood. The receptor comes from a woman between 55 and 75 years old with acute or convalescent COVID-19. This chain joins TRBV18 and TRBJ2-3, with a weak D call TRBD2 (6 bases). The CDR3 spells CASSPLGGTDTQYF. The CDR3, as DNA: TGTGCCAGCTCACCACTTGGGGGGACAGATACGCAGTATTTT.